The entry below gives a single T cell receptor beta chain sequence along with its context. Seattle researchers signed up patients amid active infection and tracked them longitudinally. These data belong to a study of blood T cell repertoires in COVID-19. On the study more broadly: Acute-phase and convalescent COVID-19 samples originated in the United States, Italy and Spain. T cells, B-cell-depleted T cells, or PBMCs supplied cDNA or gDNA.

Some clones are missing from TCRdb's copy, which holds only in-frame ones; the method was immunoSEQ multiplex PCR. Found here are almost 350,000 clones, roughly nine tenths of them singletons; the top ten hold over 3.5%. This CDR3 spans 18 amino acids. J lost 4 bases, V lost 0 bases, and 11 bases had no gene match. Germline V gene lookup returns CDR1 LGHNA and CDR2 YNFKEQ. The source material was peripheral blood. This chain connects TRBV4-2 to TRBJ2-1; 8 nucleotides agree with TRBD2. The receptor's source is a woman aged 55 to 70 with COVID-19, enrolled during active disease. The CDR3 spells CASSQDEGAGGLYNEQFF. DNA of the CDR3: TGTGCCAGCAGCCAAGATGAGGGCGCGGGGGGCCTGTACAATGAGCAGTTCTTC.